Shown below are 10 T cell receptor beta chains from a single sample sequenced in a study of blood T cell repertoires in COVID-19. Measured with immunoSEQ multiplex PCR; TCRdb has only the in-frame clones, and not every one. This table holds under 150,000 clones, 65% to 85% found once. The sequencing sample was made of peripheral blood. Receptors originate from a woman aged 60 to 75 with acute or convalescent COVID-19.

The chain uses TRBV28 and TRBJ1-2; D is uncertain. Germline lookup yields CDR1 MDHEN and CDR2 SYDVKM. Between the trimmed V and J ends, which lost 7 bases and 4 bases, there was a span of 19 bases. CDR3 length: 15 residues. The CDR3 nucleotides read TGTGCCAGCACCGCGTCGGTACAGATAGGCTATGGCTACACCTTC. Its translation is CASTASVQIGYGYTF.

The V and J genes are TRBV7-8 and TRBJ1-2, with D maybe TRBD1 (6 bases). V lost 3 bases to trimming and J lost 8 bases, with 19 bases between them. The CDR3 has 15 residues. Germline-derived CDR1 and CDR2 are SGHVS and FQNEAQ. The CDR3 sequence: CASSLSTGNRGGYTF. CDR3 sequence (DNA): TGTGCCAGCAGCTTGAGCACAGGGAATCGTGGCGGCTACACCTTC.

The chain links TRBV14 to TRBJ1-2; D call uncertain. The CDR3 has 15 residues. Trimming cost V 4 bases and J 5 bases, with 17 bases left between them. CDR1 and CDR2 from the germline V gene are SGHDN and FVKESK. This CDR3 is CASSPWFGSGYGYTF. In nucleotides, the CDR3 is TGTGCCAGCAGCCCTTGGTTTGGGTCGGGGTATGGCTACACCTTC.

The J gene is TRBJ2-1, the V gene TRBV18; 8 bases align to TRBD2. Per the germline V gene, CDR1 is KGHSH and CDR2 is LQKENI. This CDR3 is built from 15 residues. The V gene end was trimmed by 5 bases and the J gene end by 9 bases; junction bases not matched to a gene: 12. The CDR3 nucleotides are TGTGCCAGCTCAGCCAGAGCGGGAGTGGGGAGTGAGCAGTTCTTC. Protein product: CASSARAGVGSEQFF.

The rearrangement joins TRBV25-1 to TRBJ1-2; the D gene is possibly TRBD1 (5 bases). V lost 4 bases and J 8 bases, leaving 8 bases between the germline ends. CDR1 MGHDK and CDR2 SYGVNS come from the germline V gene. This CDR3 has 11 amino acids. CDR3 amino acids: CASSGRGGYTF. DNA for the CDR3: TGTGCCAGCAGTGGGAGGGGCGGCTACACCTTC.

V gene TRBV10-1 combines with J gene TRBJ2-7; 8 nucleotides agree with TRBD2. V lost 3 bases and J lost 5; bases outside the gene matches: 6. CDR1 is WNHNN, CDR2 SYGVQD, per germline (reference sequence). The CDR3 length is 14 residues. The CDR3 spells CASSDSGILNEQYF. CDR3 nucleotide sequence: TGCGCCAGCAGTGATAGCGGGATTCTTAACGAGCAGTACTTC.

The chain links TRBV6-5 to TRBJ2-1; no clear D. The ends were cut back, 2 bases at V and 5 bases at J, with 13 bases in the middle. The germline V gene has CDR1 MNHEY and CDR2 SVGAGI. CDR3 length: 15 amino acids. The CDR3 nucleotides read TGTGCCAGCAGTTACGACTTTCTCAACGACAATGAGCAGTTCTTC. Translated, it gives CASSYDFLNDNEQFF.

This sequence joins TRBV6-2 or TRBV6-3 and TRBJ2-5, with D maybe TRBD2 (6 bases). Germline-derived CDR1 and CDR2 are MNHEY and SVGEGT. Trimming removed 5 bases from V and 1 base from J, with 17 bases in between. The CDR3 has 16 amino acids. Here the CDR3 reads CASSTGTAILQETQYF. The CDR3 nucleotides read TGTGCCAGCAGTACTGGGACTGCTATCCTCCAAGAGACCCAGTACTTC.

As regards this clone: Other DNA sequences in the sample encode the same CDR3. The chain joins TRBV3-1 (or the pseudogene TRBV3-2) to TRBJ2-3; TRBD2 matches at 13 bases. Germline V lookup: CDR1 LGHDT, CDR2 YNNKEL (reference sequence). V gave up 4 bases and J gave up 3 bases; unmatched junction bases: 1. This CDR3 has 15 residues. The DNA for the CDR3 is TGTGCCAGCAGCCTGACTAGCGGGAGGACAGATACGCAGTATTTT. Translating it yields CASSLTSGRTDTQYF.

This chain joins TRBV7-2 and TRBJ1-3, with a possible D match to TRBD1 (5 bases). V lost 5 bases to trimming and J lost 1 base, with 18 bases between them. The CDR3 contains 17 residues. CDR1 and CDR2 from the germline V gene are SGHTA and FQGNSA. This CDR3 reads CASSLGSGGRSGNTIYF. The CDR3 DNA reads TGTGCCAGCAGCCTGGGCTCCGGGGGAAGGTCTGGAAACACCATATATTTT. The entire variable domain, with the rest obtained from reference TRBV7-2 and TRBJ1-3, is as follows: GAGVSQSPSNKVTEKGKDVELRCDPISGHTALYWYRQSLGQGLEFLIYFQGNSAPDKSGLPSDRFSAERTGGSVSTLTIQRTQQEDSAVYLCASSLGSGGRSGNTIYFGEGSWLTVV.